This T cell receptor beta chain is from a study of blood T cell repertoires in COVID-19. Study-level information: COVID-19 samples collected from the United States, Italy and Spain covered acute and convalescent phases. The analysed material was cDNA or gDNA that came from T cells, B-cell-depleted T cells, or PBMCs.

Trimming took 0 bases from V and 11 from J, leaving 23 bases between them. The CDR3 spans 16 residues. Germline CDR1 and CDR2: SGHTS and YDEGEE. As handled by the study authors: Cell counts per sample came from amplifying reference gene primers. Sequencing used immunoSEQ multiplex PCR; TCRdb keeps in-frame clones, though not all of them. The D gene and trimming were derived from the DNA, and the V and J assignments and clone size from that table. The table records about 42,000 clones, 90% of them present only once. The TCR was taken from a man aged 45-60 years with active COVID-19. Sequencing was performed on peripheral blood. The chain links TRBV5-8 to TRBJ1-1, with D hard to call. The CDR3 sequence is CASSLAAQRLSTFAFF. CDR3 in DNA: TGTGCCAGCAGCTTGGCAGCCCAAAGACTCTCCACTTTTGCTTTCTTT.